These 25 T cell receptor beta chains originate from one sample sequenced in a study of shared clonotypes between healthy human individuals. Naivety among CD8 cells was defined by CD45RO negativity and positive CCR7 selection, thereby excluding terminally differentiated effector memory CD45RA+ cells. Some clones are missing from TCRdb's copy, which holds only in-frame ones; the method was immunoSEQ multiplex PCR. This table holds millions of clones, about 95% found once. Sequencing was done on a sample of naive CD8+ T cells sorted from blood. All receptors come from a man between 18 and 29 years old in good health.

On this clone: Other nucleotide sequences from this sample produce the same CDR3. V usage is TRBV7-9 and J usage is TRBJ1-2; no firm D call. Germline CDR1 and CDR2: SEHNR and FQNEAQ (reference sequence). This CDR3 has 13 residues. Trimming removed 1 base from V and 2 bases from J, with 5 bases in between. CDR3 in DNA: TGTGCCAGCAGCTTAGGCACCAACTATGGCTACACCTTC. Its translation: CASSLGTNYGYTF.

The chain carries TRBV5-8 and TRBJ2-7; D is possibly TRBD1 or TRBD2 (7 bases each). Germline assignment: CDR1 SGHTS and CDR2 YDEGEE. V lost 4 bases to trimming and J lost 3 bases, with 14 bases between them. The CDR3 has 14 residues. In DNA form, the CDR3 reads TGTGCCAGCAGCCAGGGAGGGGGCCGCTACGAGCAGTACTTC. Its protein product is CASSQGGGRYEQYF.

CDR3 coding DNA: TGTGCCAGCAGCCTCTTTACAGGGGCAATTGGCAAAAACATTCAGTACTTC. Protein sequence: CASSLFTGAIGKNIQYF. The genes are TRBV5-6 and TRBJ2-4; TRBD1 agrees at 7 bases. CDR1 is SGHDT, CDR2 YYEEEE, per germline. This CDR3 region has 17 residues. The junction had 13 bases not matched to a gene; V was cut back by 4 bases and J by 3 bases.

As to this clone: Other DNA sequences of this sample code for an identical CDR3. V and J are TRBV5-1 and TRBJ2-7, with D unresolved. Germline CDR1 is SGHRS and CDR2 is YFSETQ. The CDR3 runs 13 residues. V lost 0 bases and J 1 base, leaving 5 bases between the germline ends. In DNA form, the CDR3 reads TGCGCCAGCAGCTTGGACCCTTCCTACGAGCAGTACTTC. This translates into CASSLDPSYEQYF.

The gene calls are TRBV27 and TRBJ2-7; D is unclear. CDR1 is MNHEY, CDR2 SMNVEV, per germline (reference sequence). CDR3 length: 15 residues. V was pared by 2 bases and J by 2 bases, with 13 bases between. The CDR3 DNA reads TGTGCCAGCAGTTTAACCGGGTCCTCAGCCTACGAGCAGTACTTC. This gives the protein CASSLTGSSAYEQYF.

This clone showed up just once. The V gene is TRBV7-3, the J gene TRBJ1-3; D might be TRBD1 (6 bases). Germline V lookup: CDR1 SGHTA, CDR2 FQGTGA. The CDR3 runs to 15 residues. V was clipped by 1 base and J by 0 bases, with 7 bases between them. The CDR3 bases are TGTGCCAGCAGCTTAATAGGGGGCTCTGGAAACACCATATATTTT. It yields the protein CASSLIGGSGNTIYF.

The rearrangement joins TRBV7-6 to TRBJ2-2; D may match TRBD1 or TRBD2 (6 bases each). The CDR3 extends over 16 amino acids. Trimming cost V 5 bases and J 4 bases, with 17 bases left between them. Germline V lookup: CDR1 SGHVS, CDR2 FNYEAQ. CDR3 bases: TGTGCCAGCAGCCCCTCGGGGGACAAGCTCACCGGGGAGCTGTTTTTT. Amino acid sequence: CASSPSGDKLTGELFF.

The chain uses TRBV11-2 and TRBJ2-7; 8 bases line up with TRBD1. V was pared by 1 base and J by 4 bases, with 6 bases of the junction left unmatched. Per germline, CDR1 SGHAT and CDR2 FQNNGV. The CDR3 spans 15 residues. CDR3 nucleotides: TGTGCCAGCAGCTTAGTGGCAGGGGGCGGGTACGAGCAGTACTTC. The encoded protein is CASSLVAGGGYEQYF.

The chain couples TRBV5-6 to TRBJ1-2; 9 nucleotides line up with TRBD1. V was clipped by 1 base and J by 5 bases; unmatched bases: 9. Germline V gene sequence: CDR1 SGHDT, CDR2 YYEEEE. CDR3 size: 16 residues. The CDR3 region is CASSLPDRGSTYGYTF. Written as DNA, the CDR3 is TGTGCCAGCAGCTTGCCGGACAGGGGATCCACTTATGGCTACACCTTC.

The chain combines TRBV7-9 with TRBJ2-3; TRBD2 agrees at 9 bases. Germline assignment: CDR1 SEHNR and CDR2 FQNEAQ (reference sequence). Germline trimming cut 4 bases from V and 0 bases from J; bases unmatched to any gene: 5. The CDR3 sequence is 16 residues long. The CDR3 loop is CASSSRLADSTDTQYF. DNA of the CDR3: TGTGCCAGCAGCTCTCGACTAGCGGATAGCACAGATACGCAGTATTTT.

The V gene is TRBV7-9, the J gene TRBJ2-7, with 9 nucleotides matching TRBD1. The V segment lost 7 bases and the J segment 5 bases; nucleotides outside the gene matches: 6. The V gene's germline CDR1 is SEHNR and CDR2 FQNEAQ (reference sequence). The CDR3 consists of 13 residues. CDR3 amino acids: CASKLTGGDEQYF. In nucleotides, the CDR3 is TGTGCCAGCAAACTAACAGGGGGCGACGAGCAGTACTTC.

The chain recombines TRBV4-1 with TRBJ1-1; D gene ambiguous. V was shortened by 1 base and J by 0 bases, with 9 bases between the two germline ends. This CDR3 comprises 15 residues. Germline V gene sequence: CDR1 MGHRA, CDR2 YSYEKL. CDR3 loop: CASSQVNHLNTEAFF. In DNA, the CDR3 is TGCGCCAGCAGCCAAGTGAACCATTTGAACACTGAAGCTTTCTTT.

The chain links TRBV15 to TRBJ1-2; D is possibly TRBD1 (6 bases). Germline CDR1 is LNHNV and CDR2 is YYDKDF (reference sequence). Trimming stripped 0 bases from V and 6 bases from J, with 8 bases between. The CDR3 covers 13 residues. The CDR3 sequence is CATSRDRGDGYTF. The CDR3 bases are TGTGCCACCAGCAGAGACAGGGGTGATGGCTACACCTTC.

This chain uses TRBV18 with TRBJ2-7, with 10 bases aligning to TRBD2. Per germline, CDR1 KGHSH and CDR2 LQKENI. The CDR3 sequence is 16 residues long. Trimming took 6 bases from V and 3 from J; bases not matched to a gene: 11. The CDR3 sequence: CASSLGLAEYIYEQYF. The CDR3 coding sequence is TGTGCCAGCTCCCTAGGACTAGCGGAGTACATCTACGAGCAGTACTTC.

The rearrangement links TRBV7-9 to TRBJ2-7; D remains unclear. Germline V gene lookup returns CDR1 SEHNR and CDR2 FQNEAQ (reference sequence). Trimming removed 1 base at V and 3 bases at J, with 7 bases between. The CDR3 runs to 13 residues. The CDR3: CASSLVNGYEQYF. CDR3 bases: TGTGCCAGCAGCTTAGTGAACGGCTACGAGCAGTACTTC.

The chain couples TRBV4-3 to TRBJ2-3; 11 bases agree with TRBD1. Per the germline V gene, CDR1 is LGHNA and CDR2 is YSLEER. The CDR3 contains 17 residues. V was pared by 0 bases and J by 4 bases, with 6 bases of the junction left unmatched. The CDR3 loop is CASSQDPGQGEADTQYF. The CDR3 bases are TGCGCCAGCAGCCAAGACCCGGGACAGGGGGAAGCAGATACGCAGTATTTT.

CDR3 nucleotide sequence: TGTGCCAGCAGCTTATATGGGGAGGGTCATGGCTACACCTTC. The encoded protein is CASSLYGEGHGYTF. The V and J genes are TRBV7-8 and TRBJ1-2; D is unclear. Trimming pared 2 bases from V and 6 bases from J, leaving 13 bases between. The germline gives CDR1 SGHVS, CDR2 FQNEAQ. There are 14 residues in the CDR3.

The chain carries TRBV9 and TRBJ2-3; D remains unclear. Germline assignment: CDR1 SGDLS and CDR2 YYNGEE. The CDR3 has 12 residues. V was shortened by 2 bases and J by 7 bases, with 8 bases between the two germline ends. In DNA, the CDR3 is TGTGCCAGCAGCGTCATGGGGAATACGCAGTATTTT. Its translation is CASSVMGNTQYF. The whole variable domain, remainder taken from reference TRBV9 and TRBJ2-3, is DSGVTQTPKHLITATGQRVTLRCSPRSGDLSVYWYQQSLDQGLQFLIQYYNGEERAKGNILERFSAQQFPDLHSELNLSSLELGDSALYFCASSVMGNTQYFGPGTRLTVL.

V is TRBV5-5 and J is TRBJ2-7; D ambiguous. The CDR3 is made up of 13 amino acids. Trimming removed 4 bases from V and 0 bases from J, with 8 bases in between. In germline, CDR1 is SGHKS, CDR2 YYEKEE (reference sequence). CDR3 region: CASSLRASYEQYF. The CDR3 nucleotides are TGTGCCAGCAGCCTTAGGGCCTCCTACGAGCAGTACTTC.

A remark on this clone: At one end, the junction sequence differs from germline, possibly due to a read error. The chain is built from TRBV7-7 and TRBJ2-2; D assignment may be TRBD1 or TRBD2 (5 bases each). In germline, CDR1 is SSHAT, CDR2 FNYEAQ (reference sequence). The length of the CDR3 is 18 residues. The CDR3 sequence is CASSLEPLGTVGTGELFF. The CDR3 coding sequence is TGTGCTAGCAGCTTAGAACCTCTAGGGACCGTGGGAACCGGGGAGCTGTTTTTT.

The gene calls are TRBV13 and TRBJ2-3; 13 bases align to TRBD2. The length of the CDR3 is 16 residues. The J segment lost 4 bases and the V segment lost 5 bases, leaving 6 bases of the junction unmatched. CDR1 is PRHDT and CDR2 is FYEKMQ in the germline V gene (reference sequence). This chain's CDR3 is CASSPGTSGISDTQYF. In DNA, the CDR3 is TGTGCCAGCAGCCCTGGGACTAGCGGGATTTCAGATACGCAGTATTTT.

This clone was found a few times. This chain links TRBV5-1 with TRBJ1-5; D not certain. Germline CDR1 reads SGHRS; CDR2 reads YFSETQ. The CDR3 is made up of 13 amino acids. Trimming pared 4 bases from V and 5 bases from J, leaving 10 bases between. CDR3 loop: CASSLTHDQPQHF. CDR3 bases: TGCGCCAGCAGCCTTACACATGATCAGCCCCAGCATTTT. Supplemented by reference TRBV5-1 and TRBJ1-5, the full variable domain reads KAGVTQTPRYLIKTRGQQVTLSCSPISGHRSVSWYQQTPGQGLQFLFEYFSETQRNKGNFPGRFSGRQFSNSRSEMNVSTLELGDSALYLCASSLTHDQPQHFGDGTRLSIL.

The CDR3 region has the DNA TGCGCCAGCAGCGCGCCGACAGGGGGGGTAGCGAACACCTACAATGAGCAGTTCTTC. Amino acids: CASSAPTGGVANTYNEQFF. The chain is built from TRBV5-1 and TRBJ2-1, with TRBD1 matching over 9 bases. The CDR3 loop spans 19 amino acids. The trim removed 4 bases at V and 2 bases at J, leaving 16 bases unmatched. The germline V gene has CDR1 SGHRS and CDR2 YFSETQ.

The chain has TRBV9 and TRBJ1-1; D call uncertain. This CDR3 is built from 14 residues. Germline lookup yields CDR1 SGDLS and CDR2 YYNGEE. V lost 4 bases, J lost 5 bases, and 15 bases lay in between. CDR3 residues: CASSSTPGGTEAFF. The CDR3 DNA reads as TGTGCCAGCAGCAGCACTCCCGGAGGTACTGAAGCTTTCTTT.

The rearrangement uses TRBV30 and TRBJ2-1; D is uncertain. Germline V lookup: CDR1 GTSNPN, CDR2 SVGIG (reference sequence). Between the trimmed V and J ends, which lost 2 bases and 7 bases, there was a span of 6 bases. This CDR3 is 11 amino acids long. For the CDR3, the DNA is TGTGCCTGGAGTCCGTTAAATGAGCAGTTCTTC. Amino acid sequence: CAWSPLNEQFF.